This TCR beta chain was identified in a study of neurological immune-mediated disorders. Overall study findings and caveats: The absence of any CDR3 amino acid sequence shared by expanded clones across subjects suggests that repertoires were private in all groups.

This clonotype was counted many times. The target antigen is unknown. 5'RACE generated cDNA with 10-nucleotide random UMIs. In TCRdb, the 5' RACE reads were re-called with MiXCR into one record per CDR3 protein. The data contain 78,000 or so distinct CDR3 sequences, approximately 5% of them singletons. This CDR3 comprises 14 residues. The trim removed 1 base at V and 2 bases at J, leaving 2 bases unmatched. In germline, CDR1 is DFQATT, CDR2 SNEGSKA (reference sequence). J is TRBJ2-1 and V is TRBV20-1; 7 bases line up with TRBD1. The sequencing sample was made of PBMCs. This clonotype originated in a woman in her twenties or thirties with multiple sclerosis. The CDR3: CSARVRGTYNEQFF. CDR3 in DNA: TGCAGTGCTAGAGTCAGGGGGACCTACAATGAGCAGTTCTTC.